The sequence of this T cell receptor (beta chain) was determined in a study of a mutant IDH1 vaccine in newly diagnosed glioma. The wider study: Investigators started vaccination 4-6 weeks after radiotherapy alone, or with temozolomide cycles.

This sample's time point: week 23, last vaccination. Vaccine doses each comprised 300 ug of mutant IDH1 20-mer peptide, with topical imiquimod. About this clone: Its specificity is unknown.

Profiled with immunoSEQ multiplex PCR; TCRdb holds only in-frame clones, not every one. The sample has 40,000 or so clones, approximately 72% seen once; the top ten hold 5.3%. CDR1 MNHEY and CDR2 SMNVEV come from the germline V gene (reference sequence). The V gene lost 4 bases and the J gene lost 3 bases, with 10 bases spanning the gap. The CDR3 length is 13 residues. The genes are TRBV27 and TRBJ2-7; tentatively, D is TRBD1 (6 bases). The sample in question was PBMCs, obtained from a glioma patient whose treatment included an IDH1 peptide vaccine. This sequence originates from a man aged 45-65 years with glioma. CDR3 residues: CASSSAGVYEQYF. CDR3 bases: TGTGCCAGCAGTTCGGCAGGGGTCTACGAGCAGTACTTC.